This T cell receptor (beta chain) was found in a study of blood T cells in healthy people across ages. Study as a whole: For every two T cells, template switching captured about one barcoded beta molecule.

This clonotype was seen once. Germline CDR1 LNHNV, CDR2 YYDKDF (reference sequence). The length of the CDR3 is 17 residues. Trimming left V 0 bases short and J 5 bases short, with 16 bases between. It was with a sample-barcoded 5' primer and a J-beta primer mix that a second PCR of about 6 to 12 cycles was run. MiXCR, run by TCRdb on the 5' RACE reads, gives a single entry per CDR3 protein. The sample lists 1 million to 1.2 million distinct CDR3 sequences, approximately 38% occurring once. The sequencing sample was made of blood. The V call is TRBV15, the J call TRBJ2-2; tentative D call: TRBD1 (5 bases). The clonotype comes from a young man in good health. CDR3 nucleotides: TGTGCCACCAGCAGAGAAGCAGGGATGGGTTATACCGGGGAGCTGTTTTTT. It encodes CATSREAGMGYTGELFF.